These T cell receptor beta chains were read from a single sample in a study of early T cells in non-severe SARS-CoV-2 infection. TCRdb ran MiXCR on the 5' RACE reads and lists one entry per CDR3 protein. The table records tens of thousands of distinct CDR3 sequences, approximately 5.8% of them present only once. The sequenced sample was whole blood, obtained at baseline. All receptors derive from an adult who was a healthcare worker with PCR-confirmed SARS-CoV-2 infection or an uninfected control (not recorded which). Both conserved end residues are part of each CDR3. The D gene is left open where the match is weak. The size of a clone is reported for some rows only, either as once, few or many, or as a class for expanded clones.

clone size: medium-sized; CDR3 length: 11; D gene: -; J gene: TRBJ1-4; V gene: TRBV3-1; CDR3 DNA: TGTGCCAGCAGCCAAGGCATCCAGAGGGTTTTT; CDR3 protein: CASSQGIQRVF
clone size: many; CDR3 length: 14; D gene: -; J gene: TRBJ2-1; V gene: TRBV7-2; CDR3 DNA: TGTGCCAGCAGCTCCACTGGGGGTACCCTTGAGCAGTTCTTC; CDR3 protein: CASSSTGGTLEQFF
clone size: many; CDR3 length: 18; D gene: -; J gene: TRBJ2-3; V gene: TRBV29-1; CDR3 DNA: TGCAGCGTTGAAGATCGAGCTAGTCGGCAGGGTGGGACAGATACGCAGTATTTT; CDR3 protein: CSVEDRASRQGGTDTQYF
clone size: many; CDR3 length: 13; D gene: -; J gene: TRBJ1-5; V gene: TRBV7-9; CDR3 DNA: TGTGCCAGCAGTTCAGAGGGGGGTCAGCCCCAGCATTTT; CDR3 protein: CASSSEGGQPQHF
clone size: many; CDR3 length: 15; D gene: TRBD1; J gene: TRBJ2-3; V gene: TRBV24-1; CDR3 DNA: TGTGCCACCACCGGGACAGGGGGCAGAACAGATACGCAGTATTTT; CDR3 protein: CATTGTGGRTDTQYF
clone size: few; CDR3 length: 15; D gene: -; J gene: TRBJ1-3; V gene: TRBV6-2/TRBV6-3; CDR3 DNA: TGTGCCAGCAGTTACCAGGGACTGCGAGGAAACACCATATATTTT; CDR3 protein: CASSYQGLRGNTIYF
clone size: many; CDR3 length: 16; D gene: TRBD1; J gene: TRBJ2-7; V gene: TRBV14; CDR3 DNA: TGTGCCAGCAGCCAATTAACAGGGGGCATTGGTTACGAGCAGTACTTC; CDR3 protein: CASSQLTGGIGYEQYF
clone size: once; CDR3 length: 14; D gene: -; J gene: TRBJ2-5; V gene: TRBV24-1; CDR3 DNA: TGTGCCACCAGTGAGCCGGACGGCAAAGAGACCCAGTACTTC; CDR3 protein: CATSEPDGKETQYF
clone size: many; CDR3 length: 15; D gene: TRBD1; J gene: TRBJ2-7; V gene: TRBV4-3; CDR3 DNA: TGCGCCAGCAGCCTAAGAACAGGGGGTATCTACGAGCAGTACTTC; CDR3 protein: CASSLRTGGIYEQYF
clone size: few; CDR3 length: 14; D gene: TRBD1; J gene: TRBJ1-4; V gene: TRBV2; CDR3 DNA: TGTGCCAGCAGTGGACAGGGGGCAGAAGAAAAACTGTTTTTT; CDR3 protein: CASSGQGAEEKLFF
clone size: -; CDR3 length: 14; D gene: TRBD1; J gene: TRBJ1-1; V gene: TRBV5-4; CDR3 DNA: TGTGCCAGCAGCGGAAGAGGGACAGCCACTGAAGCTTTCTTT; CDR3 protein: CASSGRGTATEAFF
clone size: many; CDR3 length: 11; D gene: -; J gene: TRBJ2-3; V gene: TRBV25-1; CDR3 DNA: TGTGCCAGCAGGATCACAGATACGCAGTATTTT; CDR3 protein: CASRITDTQYF
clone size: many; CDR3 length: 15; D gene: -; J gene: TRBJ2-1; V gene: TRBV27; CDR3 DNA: TGTGCCAGCGCGCCGGGACCTCCCGCCCACAATGAGCAGTTCTTC; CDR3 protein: CASAPGPPAHNEQFF
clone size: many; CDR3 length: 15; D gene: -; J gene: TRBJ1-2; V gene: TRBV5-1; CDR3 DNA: TGCGCCAGCAGCACCTCACCCGGCAGTAACTATGGCTACACCTTC; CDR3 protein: CASSTSPGSNYGYTF
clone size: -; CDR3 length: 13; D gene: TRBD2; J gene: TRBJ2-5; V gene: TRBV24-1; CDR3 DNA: TGTGCCACCGGGGACCCAAGCGGGAAGACCCAGTACTTC; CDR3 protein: CATGDPSGKTQYF
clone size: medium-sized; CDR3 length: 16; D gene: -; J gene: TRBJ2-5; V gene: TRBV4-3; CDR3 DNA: TGCGCCAGCAGCCAAGGGAGGGGTCGTCGTCAAGAGACCCAGTACTTC; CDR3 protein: CASSQGRGRRQETQYF
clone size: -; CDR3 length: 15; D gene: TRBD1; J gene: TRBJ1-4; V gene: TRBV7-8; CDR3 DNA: TGTGCCAGCAGCACCAGGGACAGGCTATGGAAAAAACTGTTTTTT; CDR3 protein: CASSTRDRLWKKLFF
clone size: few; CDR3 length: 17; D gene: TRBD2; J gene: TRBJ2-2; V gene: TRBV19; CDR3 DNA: TGTGCCAGTAGTATTTCGTATCTAGCGGGGGGAACCGGGGAGCTGTTTTTT; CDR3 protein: CASSISYLAGGTGELFF
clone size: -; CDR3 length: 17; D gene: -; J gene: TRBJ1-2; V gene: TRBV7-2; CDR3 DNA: TGTGCCAGCAGCTTAGTCGTAACCATGGGAGGAGACTATGGCTACACCTTC; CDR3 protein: CASSLVVTMGGDYGYTF
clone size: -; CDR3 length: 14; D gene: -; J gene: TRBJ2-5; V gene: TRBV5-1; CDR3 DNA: TGCGCCAGCAGCTTGTGGACACCGGAGGAGACCCAGTACTTC; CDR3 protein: CASSLWTPEETQYF
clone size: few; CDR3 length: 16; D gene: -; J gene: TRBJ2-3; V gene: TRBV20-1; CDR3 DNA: TGCAGTGCTAGAGATCTGGGGCGGGCGAGCACAGATACGCAGTATTTT; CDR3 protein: CSARDLGRASTDTQYF
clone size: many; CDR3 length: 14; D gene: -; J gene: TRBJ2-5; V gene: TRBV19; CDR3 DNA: TGTGCCAGCTCCTTCGGACAGCAACAAGAGACCCAGTACTTC; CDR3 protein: CASSFGQQQETQYF
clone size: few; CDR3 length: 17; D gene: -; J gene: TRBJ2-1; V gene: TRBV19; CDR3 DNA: TGTGCCAGTAGTATAGGAATCGACAGACGGGCTTCCAATGAGCAGTTCTTC; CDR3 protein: CASSIGIDRRASNEQFF
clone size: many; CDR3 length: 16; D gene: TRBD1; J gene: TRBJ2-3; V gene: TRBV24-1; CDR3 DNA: TGTGCCACCAGTGACACCGGGACAGGGGCCACAGATACGCAGTATTTT; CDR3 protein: CATSDTGTGATDTQYF
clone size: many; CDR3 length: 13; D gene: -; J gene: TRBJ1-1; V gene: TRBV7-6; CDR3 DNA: TGTGCCAGCAGCTCCGACCGGAACACTGAAGCTTTCTTT; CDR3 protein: CASSSDRNTEAFF
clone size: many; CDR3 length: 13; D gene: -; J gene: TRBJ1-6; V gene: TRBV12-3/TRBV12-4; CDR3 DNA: TGTGCCAGCAGTTTAGCCGTGGATTCACCCCTCCACTTT; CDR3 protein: CASSLAVDSPLHF
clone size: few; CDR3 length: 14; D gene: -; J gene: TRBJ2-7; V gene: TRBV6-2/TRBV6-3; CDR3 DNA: TGTGCCAGCAGCAGGGGCGATAGCTCCTACGAGCAGTACTTC; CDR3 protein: CASSRGDSSYEQYF
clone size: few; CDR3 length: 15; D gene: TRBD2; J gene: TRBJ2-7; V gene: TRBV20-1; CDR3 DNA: TGCAGTGCCCAGAGGGTAGCGGGGTTCTCCTACGAGCAGTACTTC; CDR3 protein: CSAQRVAGFSYEQYF
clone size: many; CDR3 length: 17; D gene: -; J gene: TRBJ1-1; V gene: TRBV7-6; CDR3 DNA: TGTGCCAGCAGCTCCCCCGGGAAAAGGCTGCCGAACACTGAAGCTTTCTTT; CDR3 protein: CASSSPGKRLPNTEAFF
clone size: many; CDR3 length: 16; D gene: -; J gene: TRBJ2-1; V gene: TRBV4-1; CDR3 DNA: TGCGCCAGCAGGCAACAACAGGGCCCCTCGGACAATGAGCAGTTCTTC; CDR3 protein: CASRQQQGPSDNEQFF
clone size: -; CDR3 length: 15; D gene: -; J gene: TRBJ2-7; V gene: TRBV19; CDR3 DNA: TGTGCCAGTAGTATTTGGGGCCAGGGTACCTACGAGCAGTACTTC; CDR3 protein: CASSIWGQGTYEQYF
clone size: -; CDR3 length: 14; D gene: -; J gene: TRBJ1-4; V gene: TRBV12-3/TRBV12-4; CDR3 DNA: TGTGCCAGCAGTTTAGCAGGGACTAATGAAAAACTGTTTTTT; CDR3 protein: CASSLAGTNEKLFF
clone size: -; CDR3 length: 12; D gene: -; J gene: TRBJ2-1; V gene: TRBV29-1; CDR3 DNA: TGCAGCGTTCTGAGCTCCTACAATGAGCAGTTCTTC; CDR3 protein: CSVLSSYNEQFF
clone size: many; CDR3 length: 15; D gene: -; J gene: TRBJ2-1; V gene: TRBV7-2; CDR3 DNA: TGTGCCAGCAGCTTAGACAGGGCTTCCTACAATGAGCAGTTCTTC; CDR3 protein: CASSLDRASYNEQFF
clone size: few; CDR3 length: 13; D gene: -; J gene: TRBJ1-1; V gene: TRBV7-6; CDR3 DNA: TGTGCCAGCAGTTACCAGGGGAACACTGAAGCTTTCTTT; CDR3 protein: CASSYQGNTEAFF
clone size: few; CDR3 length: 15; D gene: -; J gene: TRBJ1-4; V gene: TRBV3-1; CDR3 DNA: TGTGCCAGCAGCCCCGAGGGAGGCGTTAATGAAAAACTGTTTTTT; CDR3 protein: CASSPEGGVNEKLFF
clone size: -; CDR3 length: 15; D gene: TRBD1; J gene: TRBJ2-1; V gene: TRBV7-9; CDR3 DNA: TGTGCCAGCAACCCAACAGGGGTCTCCTACAATGAGCAGTTCTTC; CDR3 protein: CASNPTGVSYNEQFF
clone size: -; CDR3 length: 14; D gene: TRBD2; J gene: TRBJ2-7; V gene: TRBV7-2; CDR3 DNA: TGTGCCAGCAGCCCCGCTAGCGGGGGATACGAGCAGTACTTC; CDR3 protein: CASSPASGGYEQYF
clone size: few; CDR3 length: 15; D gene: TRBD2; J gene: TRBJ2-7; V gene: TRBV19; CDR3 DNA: TGTGCCAGTAGTCGGAAGCGGGGGGGCTCCTACGAGCAGTACTTC; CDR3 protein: CASSRKRGGSYEQYF
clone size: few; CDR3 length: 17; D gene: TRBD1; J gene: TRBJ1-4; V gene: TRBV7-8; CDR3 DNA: TGTGCCAGCAGCTCGCCTACCGGACGACAGGGAGATGAAAAACTGTTTTTT; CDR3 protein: CASSSPTGRQGDEKLFF
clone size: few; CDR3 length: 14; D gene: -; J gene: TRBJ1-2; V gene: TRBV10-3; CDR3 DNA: TGTGCCATCAGTGGCGGCAGTATTAACTATGGCTACACCTTC; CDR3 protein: CAISGGSINYGYTF
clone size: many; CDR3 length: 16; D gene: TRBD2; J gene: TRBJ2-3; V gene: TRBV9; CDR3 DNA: TGTGCCAGCAGCGCCTCGCGGGGGGTTCGCACAGATACGCAGTATTTT; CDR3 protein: CASSASRGVRTDTQYF
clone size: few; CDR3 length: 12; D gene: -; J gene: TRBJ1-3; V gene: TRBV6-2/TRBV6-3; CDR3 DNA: TGTGCCAGCCGGTCCGGGGGAAACACCATATATTTT; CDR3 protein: CASRSGGNTIYF
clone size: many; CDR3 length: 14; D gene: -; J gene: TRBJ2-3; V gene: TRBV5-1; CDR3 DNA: TGCGCCAGCAGTCGAGACAGGTTGACAGATACGCAGTATTTT; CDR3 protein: CASSRDRLTDTQYF
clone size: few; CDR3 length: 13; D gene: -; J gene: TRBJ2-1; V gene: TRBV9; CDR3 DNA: TGTGCCAGCAGCGTAGTGGATAGCAATGAGCAGTTCTTC; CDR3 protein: CASSVVDSNEQFF
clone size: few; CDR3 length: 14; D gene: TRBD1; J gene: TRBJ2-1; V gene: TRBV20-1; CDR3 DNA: TGCAGTGCCCCAGACAGGGGTTCCTACAATGAGCAGTTCTTC; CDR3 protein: CSAPDRGSYNEQFF
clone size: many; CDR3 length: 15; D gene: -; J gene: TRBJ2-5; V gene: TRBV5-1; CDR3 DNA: TGCGCCAGCAGCTCTGGTCCAGGGACGGGGGAGACCCAGTACTTC; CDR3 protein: CASSSGPGTGETQYF
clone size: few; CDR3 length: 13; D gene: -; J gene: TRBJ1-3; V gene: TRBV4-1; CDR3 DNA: TGCGCCAGCAGCCAATCCGCTGGGAACACCATATATTTT; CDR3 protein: CASSQSAGNTIYF
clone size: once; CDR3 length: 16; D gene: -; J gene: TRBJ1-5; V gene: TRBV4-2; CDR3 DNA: TGTGCCAGCAGCCAAGATTGGAGGGCTAGCAATCAGCCCCAGCATTTT; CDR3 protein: CASSQDWRASNQPQHF
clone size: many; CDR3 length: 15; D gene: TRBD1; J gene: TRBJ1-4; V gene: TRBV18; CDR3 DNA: TGTGCCAGCTCACCATGGACAGGGACTGATGAAAAACTGTTTTTT; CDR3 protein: CASSPWTGTDEKLFF
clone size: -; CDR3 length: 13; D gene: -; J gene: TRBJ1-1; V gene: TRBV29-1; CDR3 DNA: TGCAGCGTTGGGGCCGCAGTGAACACTGAAGCTTTCTTT; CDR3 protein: CSVGAAVNTEAFF
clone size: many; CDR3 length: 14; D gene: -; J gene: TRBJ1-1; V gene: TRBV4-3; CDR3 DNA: TGCGCCAGCAGCCAAGATGCGCGATCAACTGAAGCTTTCTTT; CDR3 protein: CASSQDARSTEAFF
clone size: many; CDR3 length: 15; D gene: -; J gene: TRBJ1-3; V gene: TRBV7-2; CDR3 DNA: TGTGCCAGCAGCTTAGCTCGCAGGGCTGGAAACACCATATATTTT; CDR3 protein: CASSLARRAGNTIYF
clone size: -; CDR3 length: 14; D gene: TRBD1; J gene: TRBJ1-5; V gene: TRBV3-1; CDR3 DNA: TGTGCCAGCAGCCAACGGGACAGCCATCAGCCCCAGCATTTT; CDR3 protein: CASSQRDSHQPQHF
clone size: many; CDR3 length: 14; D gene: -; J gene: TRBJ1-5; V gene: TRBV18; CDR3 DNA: TGTGCCAGCTCACCGGGACTTAATGATCAGCCCCAGCATTTT; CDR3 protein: CASSPGLNDQPQHF